The T cell receptor beta chain under discussion was sequenced for a study of T-cell reconstitution after alpha-beta-depleted transplantation in children. General study findings and limits: Diversity of TCRbeta at day 60 was high in some patients, arising from surviving recipient T cells and thymic progenitors.

A word on this clonotype: The target antigen is unknown.

As it was prepared, the TCRbeta library received unique molecular identifiers. A single record per CDR3 protein comes from TCRdb applying MiXCR to the PCR reads. The table lists almost 600,000 distinct CDR3 sequences, about a quarter of them singletons. The ends lost 4 bases at V and 4 bases at J; junction bases unmatched: 8. There are 16 residues in the CDR3. The sequences come from PBMCs, collected before TCRalphabeta/CD19-depleted stem cell transplant. The chain joins TRBV12-3 or TRBV12-4 to TRBJ2-1, with 9 positions matching TRBD2. The sequence was obtained from a boy younger than two with Wiskott-Aldrich syndrome, due to receive a stem cell transplant. This CDR3 reads CASSSPLAGLYNEQFF. CDR3 nucleotides: TGTGCCAGCAGTTCCCCCCTAGCGGGATTGTACAATGAGCAGTTCTTC.